One and the same sample provided the 7 T cell receptor beta chains below, sequenced in a study of graft-versus-host responses after intestinal transplantation. Data came from immunoSEQ multiplex PCR; TCRdb stores just in-frame clones and leaves some out. This sample yields about 59,000 clones, of which roughly 93% are seen a single time; 0.35% to 0.45% belongs to the top ten. No antigen has been identified for these receptors. Sequenced here: unstimulated CD4+ T cells sorted from spleen or lymph node cells, sampled before transplant. The receptor source for this set is a human donor who was the organ donor for an intestinal transplant.

V usage is TRBV6-5 and J usage is TRBJ2-1, with D possibly TRBD1 on 5 matching bases. The V end was cut by 4 bases, the J end by 3 bases, with 10 bases between. The germline CDR1 and CDR2 sequences are MNHEY and SVGAGI. The length of the CDR3 is 14 residues. The chain's CDR3 is CASSSPGYYNEQFF. CDR3 bases: TGTGCCAGCAGTTCTCCAGGGTACTACAATGAGCAGTTCTTC.

The chain recombines TRBV27 with TRBJ1-5, with D hard to call. CDR1 and CDR2 from the germline V gene are MNHEY and SMNVEV (reference sequence). The V end lost 2 bases, the J end lost 0 bases, and 5 bases lay between the germline ends. The CDR3 length is 14 residues. CDR3 sequence: CASSLRDSNQPQHF. The CDR3 bases are TGTGCCAGCAGTTTACGAGATAGCAATCAGCCCCAGCATTTT.

The CDR3 DNA reads as TGTGCCAGCAGCTTAACCGGGACTGCTGAAAAACTGTTTTTT. It specifies CASSLTGTAEKLFF. V usage is TRBV5-5 and J usage is TRBJ1-4; possibly TRBD1 for D (5 bases). The CDR3 loop spans 14 amino acids. The V end was cut by 2 bases, the J end by 7 bases, with 12 bases between. Germline CDR1 reads SGHKS; CDR2 reads YYEKEE (reference sequence).

The chain is built from TRBV7-9 and TRBJ2-1, with D hard to call. CDR3 length equals 11 residues. Germline-derived CDR1 and CDR2 are SEHNR and FQNEAQ (reference sequence). With 5 bases removed from V and 8 bases from J, the gap between germline ends came to 7 bases. This CDR3 reads CASSLWDEQFF. In nucleotides, the CDR3 is TGTGCCAGCAGCCTCTGGGATGAGCAGTTCTTC.

The rearrangement links TRBV4-3 to TRBJ2-2, with D unresolved. This CDR3 contains 17 residues. Germline CDR1 reads LGHNA; CDR2 reads YSLEER. Trimming took off 2 bases at V and 1 base at J, with 14 bases between the two ends. The CDR3 coding sequence is TGCGCCAGCAGCCAAACACTGACAAGTGGGAACACCGGGGAGCTGTTTTTT. Translated, it gives CASSQTLTSGNTGELFF.

V usage is TRBV6-7 and J usage is TRBJ2-5; TRBD2 is a possible D gene (5 bases). TRBV6-7 is classed as an ORF, of uncertain function. V was pared by 2 bases and J by 5 bases, with 15 bases between. There are 15 residues in the CDR3. CDR3 protein: CASSYKTRGGETQYF. The DNA of the CDR3 is TGTGCCAGCAGTTACAAAACTAGAGGCGGGGAGACCCAGTACTTC.

The rearrangement links TRBV25-1 to TRBJ2-6; possibly TRBD1 for D (5 bases). The CDR3 length is 18 residues. V was pared by 3 bases and J by 0 bases, with 15 bases between. Germline V CDR1 and CDR2: MGHDK, SYGVNS. The CDR3 protein is CASSELQGFGSGANVLTF. As DNA, the CDR3 is TGTGCCAGCAGTGAGCTGCAGGGATTCGGCTCTGGGGCCAACGTCCTGACTTTC.